These 31 T cell receptor beta chains came from one sample sequenced in a study of T cell changes during pregnancy in multiple sclerosis. Measured with immunoSEQ multiplex PCR; TCRdb has only the in-frame clones, and not every one. This table holds approximately 40,000 clones, roughly 88% found once. The sequencing used peripheral blood, collected in the first trimester of pregnancy. All receptors derive from a female donor in good health, enrolled as a control in a pregnancy study.

The CDR3 DNA follows: TGTGCCAGCAGTTTTGACCAGAGGGCTGAAGCTTTCTTT. It is translated as CASSFDQRAEAFF. The chain carries TRBV27 and TRBJ1-1; D not certain. V dropped 3 bases and J dropped 6 bases, with 11 bases sitting between them. The length of the CDR3 is 13 residues. Per the germline V gene, CDR1 is MNHEY and CDR2 is SMNVEV (reference sequence).

The rearrangement links TRBV27 to TRBJ2-1; 9 nucleotides match TRBD2. The CDR3 sequence is 15 residues long. V lost 5 bases to trimming and J lost 2 bases; unmatched junction nucleotides: 4. CDR1 and CDR2 (germline): MNHEY, SMNVEV (reference sequence). CDR3 sequence reads: CASSIGLATYNEQFF. The CDR3 nucleotides are TGTGCCAGCAGTATCGGACTAGCGACCTACAATGAGCAGTTCTTC.

The chain is built from TRBV6-6 and TRBJ2-5; 9 nucleotides agree with TRBD1. CDR3 length: 15 residues. CDR1 is MNHNY, CDR2 SVGAGI, per germline (reference sequence). The CDR3 region has the DNA TGTGCAGCCTCCCGGGACAGGGTAATCGTAGAGACCCAGTACTTC. It translates to CAASRDRVIVETQYF.

This clone has only one observation. The rearrangement uses TRBV9 and TRBJ2-2; D not certain. V lost 3 bases, J lost 7 bases, and 7 bases lay in between. The CDR3 has 12 amino acids. CDR1 and CDR2 from the germline V gene are SGDLS and YYNGEE. The CDR3, as DNA: TGTGCCAGCAGCGCGAGAGGCGGGGAGCTGTTTTTT. Translated: CASSARGGELFF.

The chain uses TRBV5-1 and TRBJ2-3; TRBD2 matches at 7 bases. The junction had 8 bases not matched to a gene; V was cut back by 6 bases and J by 1 base. The CDR3 is 15 amino acids. The germline gives CDR1 SGHRS, CDR2 YFSETQ. The CDR3 reads CASNGLGGGTDTQYF. In nucleotides, the CDR3 is TGCGCCAGCAATGGACTAGGAGGCGGCACAGATACGCAGTATTTT. Variable domain in full (rest from reference TRBV5-1 and TRBJ2-3): KAGVTQTPRYLIKTRGQQVTLSCSPISGHRSVSWYQQTPGQGLQFLFEYFSETQRNKGNFPGRFSGRQFSNSRSEMNVSTLELGDSALYLCASNGLGGGTDTQYFGPGTRLTVL.

The chain has TRBV30 and TRBJ1-1; possibly TRBD1 for D (5 bases). Germline-derived CDR1 and CDR2 are GTSNPN and SVGIG (reference sequence). V was pared by 2 bases and J by 3 bases, with 25 bases between. The length of the CDR3 is 18 residues. CDR3 bases: TGTGCCTGGAGTCGAGATTTAGGCCTACAGGTAATGGACACTGAAGCTTTCTTT. It is translated as CAWSRDLGLQVMDTEAFF.

V usage is TRBV19 and J usage is TRBJ1-1; D uncertain. Germline V gene lookup returns CDR1 LNHDA and CDR2 SQIVND (reference sequence). Trimming removed 5 bases at V and 0 bases at J, with 7 bases between. CDR3 length equals 13 residues. CDR3 nucleotide sequence: TGTGCCAGTAGTGGCGACATGAACACTGAAGCTTTCTTT. The encoded protein is CASSGDMNTEAFF. Complete variable domain (other parts from reference TRBV19 and TRBJ1-1): DGGITQSPKYLFRKEGQNVTLSCEQNLNHDAMYWYRQDPGQGLRLIYYSQIVNDFQKGDIAEGYSVSREKKESFPLTVTSAQKNPTAFYLCASSGDMNTEAFFGQGTRLTVV.

V and J are TRBV5-4 and TRBJ2-5; D possibly corresponds to TRBD1 (5 bases). This CDR3 contains 14 residues. Germline loops: CDR1 SGHNT, CDR2 YYREEE (reference sequence). V lost 2 bases, J lost 4 bases, and 12 bases lay in between. The CDR3 is CASSFEGAGETQYF. The CDR3 DNA is TGTGCCAGCAGCTTTGAAGGGGCAGGAGAGACCCAGTACTTC.

The V gene is TRBV5-1, the J gene TRBJ2-6; TRBD1 aligns across 10 bases. With V trimmed by 4 bases and J by 0 bases, 13 bases remained unmatched. The CDR3 is made up of 20 amino acids. The germline CDR1 and CDR2 sequences are SGHRS and YFSETQ. CDR3 nucleotide sequence: TGCGCCAGCAGCCCGGCCGGCGGACAGGGGGTGAACTCTGGGGCCAACGTCCTGACTTTC. Translation: CASSPAGGQGVNSGANVLTF.

The rearrangement uses TRBV4-1 and TRBJ1-3; TRBD1 aligns across 7 bases. J gave up 4 bases and V 2 bases, and 8 bases lay outside the gene matches. Germline CDR1 reads MGHRA; CDR2 reads YSYEKL. This CDR3 is 16 amino acids long. The CDR3 nucleotides are TGCGCCAGCAGCCAACAGACAGGGCTGGGGGGAAACACCATATATTTT. This translates into CASSQQTGLGGNTIYF.

This sequence joins TRBV28 and TRBJ2-3, with 10 nucleotides matching TRBD1. The V gene's germline CDR1 is MDHEN and CDR2 SYDVKM. Trimming took 6 bases from V and 5 from J; bases not matched to a gene: 11. The CDR3 covers 16 residues. The CDR3 DNA reads TGTGCCAGCAGCCGGGACAGGGGAGGAGGAATAGATACGCAGTATTTT. Its protein is CASSRDRGGGIDTQYF.

The V call is TRBV4-2, the J call TRBJ2-2; 9 nucleotides match TRBD1. V lost 5 bases, J lost 3 bases, and 4 bases stayed unmatched. The CDR3 has 15 residues. CDR1 and CDR2 (germline): LGHNA, YNFKEQ. In nucleotides, the CDR3 is TGTGCCAGCAGCTCCCGACAGGGGGACACCGGGGAGCTGTTTTTT. It is translated as CASSSRQGDTGELFF.

CDR3 DNA sequence: TGTGCCAGCAGTGAAGCACGCGGGGGTGGGGAGCAGTACTTC. Encoded protein: CASSEARGGGEQYF. This chain links TRBV6-1 with TRBJ2-7; 7 nucleotides agree with TRBD2. CDR3 length equals 14 residues. V shed 0 bases, J shed 7 bases, and the junction held 6 bases outside the gene matches. Germline V gene lookup returns CDR1 MNHNS and CDR2 SASEGT.

The chain joins TRBV19 to TRBJ1-6, with 7 nucleotides matching TRBD1. The V segment lost 5 bases and the J segment 7 bases; nucleotides outside the gene matches: 8. CDR3 length: 15 residues. The germline V gene encodes CDR1 LNHDA and CDR2 SQIVND (reference sequence). CDR3 protein: CASSSTGTDNSPLHF. Here the CDR3 DNA reads TGTGCCAGTAGTTCGACCGGGACAGACAATTCACCCCTCCACTTT.

The CDR3 sequence is CASSGGGVGNQPQHF. The CDR3 DNA follows: TGTGCCAGCAGCGGGGGGGGAGTTGGCAATCAGCCCCAGCATTTT. J is TRBJ1-5 and V is TRBV9, with D maybe TRBD1 (5 bases). The length of the CDR3 is 15 residues. From germline, CDR1 is SGDLS and CDR2 YYNGEE. Trimming stripped 3 bases from V and 2 bases from J, with 12 bases between.

This chain connects TRBV19 to TRBJ2-5; 16 bases match TRBD2. This CDR3 contains 15 residues. The germline V gene has CDR1 LNHDA and CDR2 SQIVND (reference sequence). After removal of 5 bases from V and 5 bases from J, the junction contained 2 bases not matched to a gene. The CDR3 nucleotides are TGTGCCAGTAGTTCGGGACTAGCGGGAGGGGAGACCCAGTACTTC. It encodes CASSSGLAGGETQYF.

The J gene is TRBJ1-6, the V gene TRBV6-4; 9 bases are shared with TRBD1. Germline V gives CDR1 MRHNA, CDR2 SNTAGT. V trimming: 3 bases; J trimming: 6 bases; junction bases outside the gene matches: 0. This CDR3 comprises 14 residues. The CDR3 spells CASSEGQGNSPLHF. CDR3 DNA: TGTGCCAGCAGTGAGGGACAGGGTAATTCACCCCTCCACTTT.

In DNA form, the CDR3 reads TGTGCCAGCAGTGACAGGGTTCAGCCCCAGCATTTT. The encoded protein is CASSDRVQPQHF. The gene calls are TRBV7-9 and TRBJ1-5, with TRBD1 identical over 7 bases. Germline V lookup: CDR1 SEHNR, CDR2 FQNEAQ (reference sequence). The CDR3 has 12 amino acids. The J segment lost 6 bases and the V segment lost 6 bases, leaving 2 bases of the junction unmatched.

The genes are TRBV6-1 and TRBJ1-5; D gene ambiguous. The CDR3 runs 14 residues. From germline, CDR1 is MNHNS and CDR2 SASEGT. The V end lost 3 bases, the J end lost 6 bases, and 12 bases lay between the germline ends. In nucleotides, the CDR3 is TGTGCCAGCAGTGAGAGCGGAGGTGCTCAGCCCCAGCATTTT. This sequence encodes CASSESGGAQPQHF.

The chain is built from TRBV6-5 and TRBJ2-1, with TRBD1 identical over 7 bases. The trim removed 6 bases at V and 2 bases at J, leaving 7 bases unmatched. Germline CDR1 and CDR2: MNHEY and SVGAGI. The CDR3 is 15 amino acids. The chain's CDR3 is CASSSDGTAYNEQFF. CDR3 nucleotide sequence: TGTGCCAGCAGCTCCGACGGGACAGCCTACAATGAGCAGTTCTTC.

CDR3 sequence reads: CASLDRFSSYEQYF. As DNA, the CDR3 is TGTGCCAGCCTGGACAGGTTTAGCTCCTACGAGCAGTACTTC. V and J are TRBV28 and TRBJ2-7; TRBD1 matches at 7 bases. The J segment lost 0 bases and the V segment lost 8 bases, leaving 7 bases of the junction unmatched. The germline CDR1 and CDR2 sequences are MDHEN and SYDVKM. The CDR3 runs to 14 residues.

This clone was picked up one time. The chain links TRBV5-4 to TRBJ1-1; the D is unclear. Between the trimmed V and J ends, which lost 2 bases and 0 bases, there was a span of 8 bases. There are 14 residues in the CDR3. Per germline, CDR1 SGHNT and CDR2 YYREEE (reference sequence). DNA for the CDR3: TGTGCCAGCAGCTTCGGGATTATGAACACTGAAGCTTTCTTT. Translation gives CASSFGIMNTEAFF.

This rearrangement joins TRBV9 to TRBJ2-5; TRBD2 matches 10 bases. This CDR3 is 15 amino acids long. Germline values: CDR1 SGDLS, CDR2 YYNGEE. V lost 2 bases, J lost 4 bases, and 5 bases stayed unmatched. This CDR3 is CASSVSGGAGETQYF. In nucleotides, the CDR3 is TGTGCCAGCAGCGTGAGCGGGGGGGCAGGAGAGACCCAGTACTTC.

The chain combines TRBV27 with TRBJ2-1, with a tentative D call TRBD1 (6 bases). This CDR3 region has 16 residues. Per germline, CDR1 MNHEY and CDR2 SMNVEV (reference sequence). V lost 9 bases and J lost 0, with 18 bases in between. The CDR3 coding sequence is TGTGCCAGTAGCGCGTCGGGGACAAACTCCTACAATGAGCAGTTCTTC. The encoded protein is CASSASGTNSYNEQFF.

This clone was counted only a few times. The V and J genes are TRBV29-1 and TRBJ1-2, with TRBD1 as a possible D gene (6 bases). The germline CDR1 and CDR2 sequences are SQVTM and ANQGSEA. Trimming left V 5 bases short and J 7 bases short, with 11 bases between. This CDR3 comprises 11 residues. Here the CDR3 DNA reads TGCAGCGTTCTTAGGGGGTCTGGCTACACCTTC. This sequence encodes CSVLRGSGYTF.

V and J are TRBV7-3 and TRBJ2-5; 11 bases map to TRBD2. Germline assignment: CDR1 SGHTA and CDR2 FQGTGA. V was pared by 5 bases and J by 4 bases, with 3 bases of the junction left unmatched. CDR3 length equals 14 residues. CDR3 sequence: CASSGSGGAETQYF. In DNA, the CDR3 is TGTGCCAGCAGCGGTAGCGGGGGGGCAGAGACCCAGTACTTC.

This clone was seen many times. The chain uses TRBV5-1 and TRBJ2-3; 9 bases are shared with TRBD2. V shed 5 bases and J 7 bases; nucleotides not matched to a gene: 11. The germline gives CDR1 SGHRS, CDR2 YFSETQ. The CDR3 sequence is 15 residues long. The DNA for the CDR3 is TGCGCCAGCAGTTATAGCGGGGGCCCTCTAAATACGCAGTATTTT. Translated, it gives CASSYSGGPLNTQYF.

V is TRBV5-1 and J is TRBJ2-1, with D maybe TRBD1 (5 bases). This CDR3 spans 14 amino acids. Germline loops: CDR1 SGHRS, CDR2 YFSETQ. Trimming took 5 bases from V and 0 from J, leaving 9 bases between them. The CDR3 loop reads CASSSTASYNEQFF. The DNA for the CDR3 is TGCGCCAGCAGTTCGACAGCCTCCTACAATGAGCAGTTCTTC.

Comments on this clone: This is likely a read error, given that the CDR3 carries no conserved phenylalanine or tryptophan at its end. The chain links TRBV7-9 to TRBJ1-1; D is undetermined. This CDR3 has 15 residues. The ends were cut back, 2 bases at V and 4 bases at J, with 14 bases in the middle. Germline CDR1 is SEHNR and CDR2 is FQNEAQ (reference sequence). The CDR3 loop reads CASSLPTAGTTEAFL. The CDR3 nucleotides are TGTGCCAGCAGCTTACCGACGGCAGGTACCACTGAAGCTTTCCTT.

This clone was observed a few times. The J gene is TRBJ2-5, the V gene TRBV5-1; TRBD2 aligns across 10 bases. The CDR3 covers 15 residues. Germline CDR1 is SGHRS and CDR2 is YFSETQ. V trimming: 3 bases; J trimming: 4 bases; junction bases outside the gene matches: 6. The CDR3 sequence: CASSWKAGGVETQYF. The CDR3 DNA reads as TGCGCCAGCAGCTGGAAAGCGGGAGGGGTAGAGACCCAGTACTTC.

This sequence joins TRBV7-2 and TRBJ1-6, with a weak D call TRBD1 (5 bases). From germline, CDR1 is SGHTA and CDR2 FQGNSA. This CDR3 is built from 13 residues. V lost 0 bases and J 14 bases, leaving 11 bases between the germline ends. CDR3 in DNA: TGTGCCAGCAGCTTAGCGGGGCAGCCCACCCTCCACTTT. It yields the protein CASSLAGQPTLHF. Full variable domain (missing parts from reference TRBV7-2 and TRBJ1-6): GAGVSQSPSNKVTEKGKDVELRCDPISGHTALYWYRQSLGQGLEFLIYFQGNSAPDKSGLPSDRFSAERTGGSVSTLTIQRTQQEDSAVYLCASSLAGQPTLHFGNGTRLTVT.